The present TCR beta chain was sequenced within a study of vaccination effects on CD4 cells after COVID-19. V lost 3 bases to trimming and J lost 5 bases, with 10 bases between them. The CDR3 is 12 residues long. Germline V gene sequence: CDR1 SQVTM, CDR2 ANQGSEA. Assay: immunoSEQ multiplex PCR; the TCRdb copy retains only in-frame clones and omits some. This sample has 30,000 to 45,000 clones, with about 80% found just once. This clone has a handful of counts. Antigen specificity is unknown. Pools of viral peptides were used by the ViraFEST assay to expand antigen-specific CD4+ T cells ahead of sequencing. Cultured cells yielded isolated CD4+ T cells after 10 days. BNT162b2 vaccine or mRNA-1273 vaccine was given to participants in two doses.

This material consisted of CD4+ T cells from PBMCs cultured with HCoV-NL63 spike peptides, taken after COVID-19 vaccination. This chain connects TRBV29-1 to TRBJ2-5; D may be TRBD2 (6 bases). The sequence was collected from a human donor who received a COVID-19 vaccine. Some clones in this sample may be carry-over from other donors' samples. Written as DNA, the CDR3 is TGCAGCGTTGACCGAGGAGGGGAGACCCAGTACTTC. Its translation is CSVDRGGETQYF.